This TCR beta chain was captured by sequencing in a study of blood T cell repertoires in COVID-19. Study information: T cells, B-cell-depleted T cells, or PBMCs provided the cDNA or gDNA that served as material.

The recovered donors of Cohort 3 showed two negative PCRs, clearance, or symptom resolution. Under the authors' procedure: Reference gene primers were amplified, and this amplification served to estimate nucleated cell counts. TCRdb's copy holds only in-frame clones and misses some; the assay was immunoSEQ multiplex PCR. The V and J calls and clone size come from that table; D and trimming were worked out from the DNA. The sample contains 200,000 or so clones, about 88% of which appear only once. CDR3 length: 13 residues. The germline gives CDR1 SGHRS, CDR2 YFSETQ. V lost 8 bases and J 6 bases, leaving 15 bases between the germline ends.

This receptor was taken from a woman under 40 who had recovered from COVID-19. Sequencing input: PBMCs or T cells enriched from blood (not recorded which). The chain carries TRBV5-1 and TRBJ2-1; a possible D gene is TRBD2 (6 bases). CDR3 sequence: CASAVTGSNEQFF. The DNA for the CDR3 is TGCGCCAGTGCCGTGACCGGGAGCAATGAGCAGTTCTTC.